The present T cell receptor (beta chain) was sequenced within a study of blood T cell repertoires in COVID-19. Study context: PBMCs, B-cell-depleted T cells, or T cells provided the cDNA or gDNA that made up the material.

Unmatched junction bases numbered 4, after V lost 0 bases and J lost 6 bases. The length of the CDR3 is 14 residues. Germline assignment: CDR1 SGHKS and CDR2 YYEKEE (reference sequence). As processed by the authors: Counts of nucleated cells, estimated from reference gene primer amplification, were obtained. Only in-frame clones appear in the TCRdb table, and some are missing; sequencing was by immunoSEQ multiplex PCR. Clone size and the V and J calls come from that table; the DNA yielded D and trimming. The repertoire holds about 350,000 clones, with roughly 89% as singletons. In Seattle, patients joined the study during active infection and were tracked longitudinally.

The rearrangement links TRBV5-5 to TRBJ1-1; 8 bases fit TRBD1. The receptor comes from a woman in her sixties or seventies with COVID-19, enrolled during active disease. Material: peripheral blood. The CDR3 is CASSLVTDRAEAFF. In DNA, the CDR3 is TGTGCCAGCAGCTTGGTAACGGACAGGGCTGAAGCTTTCTTT.